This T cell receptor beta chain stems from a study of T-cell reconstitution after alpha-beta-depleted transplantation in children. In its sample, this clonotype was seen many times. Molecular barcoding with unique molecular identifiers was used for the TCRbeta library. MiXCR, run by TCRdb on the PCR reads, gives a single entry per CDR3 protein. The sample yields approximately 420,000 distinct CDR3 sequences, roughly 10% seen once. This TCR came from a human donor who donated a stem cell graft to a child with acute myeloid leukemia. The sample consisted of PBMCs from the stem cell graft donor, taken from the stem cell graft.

CDR3 protein: CSAKSGPETQYF. The CDR3 region has the DNA TGCAGTGCTAAGTCCGGGCCCGAGACCCAGTACTTC. The chain combines TRBV20-1 with TRBJ2-5; no clear D. Between the trimmed V and J ends, which lost 4 bases and 5 bases, there was a span of 11 bases. Germline V gives CDR1 DFQATT, CDR2 SNEGSKA (reference sequence). The CDR3 extends over 12 amino acids.